These 16 T cell receptor beta chains originate from one sample sequenced in a study of shared clonotypes between healthy human individuals. Sequencing used immunoSEQ multiplex PCR; TCRdb keeps in-frame clones, though not all of them. The profile shows fewer than 400,000 clones, under 80% of them singletons. Sequencing input: memory CD4+ T cells sorted from blood. Subset denoted: CD45RA-negative fraction. The receptors derive from a man in his thirties or forties in good health.

V is TRBV2 and J is TRBJ1-3; D unclear. The CDR3 is 17 amino acids. From germline, CDR1 is SNHLY and CDR2 FYNNEI. V dropped 0 bases and J dropped 1 base, with 13 bases sitting between them. The CDR3 spells CASSEAVGYRSGNTIYF. CDR3 nucleotide sequence: TGTGCCAGCAGTGAAGCGGTGGGCTATAGGTCTGGAAACACCATATATTTT. Full variable domain (remainder filled in from reference TRBV2 and TRBJ1-3): EPEVTQTPSHQVTQMGQEVILRCVPISNHLYFYWYRQILGQKVEFLVSFYNNEISEKSEIFDDQFSVERPDGSNFTLKIRSTKLEDSAMYFCASSEAVGYRSGNTIYFGEGSWLTVV.

This clone was seen just once. The chain uses TRBV11-2 and TRBJ1-1, with 7 positions matching TRBD1. Per the germline V gene, CDR1 is SGHAT and CDR2 is FQNNGV. The ends lost 5 bases at V and 1 base at J; junction bases unmatched: 10. This CDR3 is 16 amino acids long. CDR3 residues: CASSMRTGRTNTEAFF. The DNA for the CDR3 is TGTGCCAGCAGCATGAGGACAGGTCGTACGAACACTGAAGCTTTCTTT.

This clone came up a few times. The V and J genes are TRBV19 and TRBJ2-3, with D possibly TRBD1 on 5 matching bases. The CDR3 is made up of 15 amino acids. The germline CDR1 and CDR2 sequences are LNHDA and SQIVND (reference sequence). Trimming left V 1 base short and J 1 base short, with 9 bases between. The CDR3: CASSIGKGRTDTQYF. The DNA of the CDR3 is TGTGCCAGTAGTATAGGAAAGGGGCGCACAGATACGCAGTATTTT.

CDR3 amino acids: CAWSPLGGDSSYEQYF. CDR3 coding DNA: TGTGCCTGGAGTCCGCTGGGGGGGGACAGCAGCTACGAGCAGTACTTC. The J gene is TRBJ2-7, the V gene TRBV30; TRBD1 or TRBD2 may be the D gene (7 bases each). The length of the CDR3 is 16 residues. V was shortened by 2 bases and J by 3 bases, with 20 bases between the two germline ends. Germline V gene data show CDR1 as GTSNPN and CDR2 as SVGIG (reference sequence).

The gene calls are TRBV5-1 and TRBJ1-2, with D unresolved. Trimming removed 0 bases at V and 2 bases at J, with 8 bases between. The CDR3 sequence is 14 residues long. CDR1 and CDR2 from the germline V gene are SGHRS and YFSETQ. The DNA for the CDR3 is TGCGCCAGCAGCTTGGGGTCTGAAAACTATGGCTACACCTTC. Its protein is CASSLGSENYGYTF.

The CDR3 sequence is CASSERTSTDTQYF. The CDR3 DNA follows: TGTGCCAGCAGTGAGCGGACTAGCACAGATACGCAGTATTTT. The rearrangement uses TRBV2 and TRBJ2-3, with D perhaps TRBD2 (5 bases). There are 14 residues in the CDR3. With 3 bases removed from V and 0 bases from J, the gap between germline ends came to 7 bases. Germline CDR1 is SNHLY and CDR2 is FYNNEI.

The chain's CDR3 is CASSPRDYSYEQYF. The CDR3, as DNA: TGCGCCAGCAGCCCCCGGGACTACTCCTACGAGCAGTACTTC. The V gene is TRBV5-1, the J gene TRBJ2-7, with 7 bases fitting TRBD2. The trim removed 4 bases at V and 0 bases at J, leaving 4 bases unmatched. CDR3 length: 14 amino acids. CDR1 SGHRS and CDR2 YFSETQ come from the germline V gene.

This rearrangement joins TRBV10-2 to TRBJ1-5; D is undetermined. Germline CDR1 and CDR2: WSHSY and SAAADI. The CDR3 length is 12 residues. V lost 3 bases and J lost 11, with 11 bases in between. The CDR3 spells CASSDPERAQHF. The CDR3 nucleotides read TGCGCCAGCAGTGACCCGGAGAGGGCCCAGCATTTT.

V and J are TRBV28 and TRBJ1-3, with 7 bases aligning to TRBD1. CDR1 and CDR2 from the germline V gene are MDHEN and SYDVKM. This CDR3 contains 15 residues. V lost 7 bases, J lost 0 bases, and 6 bases stayed unmatched. The CDR3 DNA follows: TGTGCCAGCAAGACAGGGAGGGGCTCTGGAAACACCATATATTTT. Its protein product is CASKTGRGSGNTIYF.

This clone appeared a few times. CDR3 protein: CAVTGHKNTEAFF. The CDR3 DNA is TGTGCCGTCACGGGACACAAGAACACTGAAGCTTTCTTT. The rearrangement uses TRBV10-3 and TRBJ1-1; perhaps TRBD1 as D (6 bases). CDR1 ENHRY and CDR2 SYGVKD come from the germline V gene. Trimming removed 11 bases from V and 1 base from J, with 14 bases in between. The CDR3 has 13 amino acids.

The V call is TRBV6-6, the J call TRBJ2-3; 7 nucleotides align to TRBD1. Germline V gives CDR1 MNHNY, CDR2 SVGAGI (reference sequence). J lost 8 bases, V lost 5 bases, and 13 bases had no gene match. This CDR3 comprises 15 residues. CDR3 coding DNA: TGTGCCAGCAGTGCGACCAGGGGACAGCGACTTACGCAGTATTTT. The encoded protein is CASSATRGQRLTQYF.

This clone has just a few counts. The rearrangement links TRBV2 to TRBJ2-1; the match to TRBD2 covers 12 bases. Germline-derived CDR1 and CDR2 are SNHLY and FYNNEI. The trim removed 7 bases at V and 9 bases at J, leaving 13 bases unmatched. The CDR3 is 16 residues long. The CDR3 nucleotides read TGTGCCAGCACAACCATCTTACTAGCGGGAGGTGGTGAGCAGTTCTTC. Residues: CASTTILLAGGGEQFF.

This clone was seen only a few times. The chain joins TRBV7-3 to TRBJ2-3, with no clear D. The CDR3 spans 13 residues. The ends were cut back, 5 bases at V and 5 bases at J, with 11 bases in the middle. Looked up from germline, CDR1 is SGHTA and CDR2 is FQGTGA. CDR3 in amino acids: CASSPNRKDTQYF. The CDR3 region has the DNA TGTGCCAGCAGCCCAAATAGGAAAGATACGCAGTATTTT.

V gene TRBV19 combines with J gene TRBJ1-1; maybe TRBD1 (6 bases). Germline lookup yields CDR1 LNHDA and CDR2 SQIVND (reference sequence). This CDR3 is built from 16 residues. V was trimmed by 4 bases and J by 1 base, leaving 16 bases between them. CDR3 DNA: TGTGCCAGTAGTACTCTACAGGGAGTGGAGAACACTGAAGCTTTCTTT. It specifies CASSTLQGVENTEAFF.

V gene TRBV5-1 combines with J gene TRBJ2-2; 8 nucleotides line up with TRBD1. CDR1 SGHRS and CDR2 YFSETQ come from the germline V gene. With 2 bases clipped from V and 0 bases from J, the junction kept 0 bases outside the gene matches. CDR3 length: 15 amino acids. CDR3 loop: CASSLQGANTGELFF. The CDR3 DNA sequence: TGCGCCAGCAGCTTACAGGGGGCGAACACCGGGGAGCTGTTTTTT.

This rearrangement joins TRBV6-5 to TRBJ2-1, with D perhaps TRBD1 (5 bases). V gave up 6 bases and J gave up 9 bases, with 15 bases separating them. Germline-derived CDR1 and CDR2 are MNHEY and SVGAGI. This CDR3 has 13 residues. CDR3 amino acids: CASRNQVRGEQFF. CDR3 nucleotide sequence: TGTGCCAGCAGGAACCAGGTTAGGGGTGAGCAGTTCTTC.